This TCR beta chain appears in the sequencing data of a study of Ad26.COV2.S vaccination and SARS-CoV-2 variants. Study in general: Administration of Ad26.COV2.S was intramuscular, either once or twice 56 days apart. Study outcomes and limitations: Comparable non-spike TCR breadth was observed in vaccine and placebo recipients. People given the vaccine had a wider spike-specific TCR breadth than placebo recipients did.

A remark on this clone: Its antigen remains unknown.

TCRdb keeps only in-frame clones here, not all; method: immunoSEQ multiplex PCR. Here the sample spans approximately 460,000 clones, 80% to 90% being singletons. Treatment reported: 19 received Ad26.COV2.S at low or high dose, single or two shots; about 5 received placebo; per-sample allocation not given. Sampling took place 63 days after the first vaccine or placebo injection. Wuhan-strain SARS-CoV-2 spike was expressed by the Ad26 vector that made up the vaccine. The germline gives CDR1 MGHRA, CDR2 YSYEKL. CDR3 length: 15 residues. V shed 4 bases, J shed 2 bases, and the junction held 4 bases outside the gene matches.

J is TRBJ2-1 and V is TRBV4-1, with TRBD2 matching 8 bases. The origin of this receptor is a person aged 18 to 59 who received the Ad26.COV2.S COVID-19 vaccine or a placebo. The material was peripheral blood, obtained in a trial of Ad26.COV2.S vaccine versus placebo. CDR3 in amino acids: CASSRLSGAYNEQFF. Written as DNA, the CDR3 is TGCGCCAGCAGCCGACTTAGCGGGGCCTACAATGAGCAGTTCTTC.